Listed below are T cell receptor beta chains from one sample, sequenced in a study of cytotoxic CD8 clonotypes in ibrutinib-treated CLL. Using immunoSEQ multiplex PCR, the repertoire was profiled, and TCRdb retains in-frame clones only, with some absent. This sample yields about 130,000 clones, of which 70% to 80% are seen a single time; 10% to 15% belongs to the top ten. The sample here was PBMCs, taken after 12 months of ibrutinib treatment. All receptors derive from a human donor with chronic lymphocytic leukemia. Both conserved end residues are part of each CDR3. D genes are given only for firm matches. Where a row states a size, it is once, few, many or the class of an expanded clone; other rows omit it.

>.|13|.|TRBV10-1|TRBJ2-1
TGCGCCAGCAGCATGGGGCCTTACAATGAGCAGTTCTTC
CASSMGPYNEQFF
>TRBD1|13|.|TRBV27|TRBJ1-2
TGTGCCAGCAGAACCGGGACAGGGGTTGGCTACACCTTC
CASRTGTGVGYTF
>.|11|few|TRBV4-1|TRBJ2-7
TGCGCCAGCAGCAGAGCTTACGAGCAGTACTTC
CASSRAYEQYF
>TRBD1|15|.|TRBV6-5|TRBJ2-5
TGTGCCAGCAGTTGGTCTACAGGGGTAGGGGAGACCCAGTACTTC
CASSWSTGVGETQYF
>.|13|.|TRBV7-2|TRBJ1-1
TGTGCCAGCAGCCCGAGGGGCGGGAGAGAAGCTTTCTTT
CASSPRGGREAFF
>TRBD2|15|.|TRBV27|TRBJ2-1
TGTGCCAGCAGTAGAGGGACTAGAGACTACAATGAGCAGTTCTTC
CASSRGTRDYNEQFF
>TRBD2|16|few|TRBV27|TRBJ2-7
TGTGCCAGCAGCCAATCGGGACTAGCCCCTTACTACGAGCAGTACTTC
CASSQSGLAPYYEQYF
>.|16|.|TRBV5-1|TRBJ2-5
TGCGCCAGCAGCTTGGGTATGGGACGCGGGCAAGAGACCCAGTACTTC
CASSLGMGRGQETQYF
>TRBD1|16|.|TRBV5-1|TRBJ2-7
TGCGCCAGCAGCTTGAAGGGACAGGGACCTTCCTACGAGCAGTACTTC
CASSLKGQGPSYEQYF
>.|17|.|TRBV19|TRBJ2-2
TGTGCCAGTATTACCCCCAGAGGGGGGAGCGGTTACGGGGAGCTGTTTTTT
CASITPRGGSGYGELFF
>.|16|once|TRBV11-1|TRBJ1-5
TGTGCCAGCAGCTTAGGTGGGTGGGTCTTCGGTCAGCCCCAGCATTTT
CASSLGGWVFGQPQHF
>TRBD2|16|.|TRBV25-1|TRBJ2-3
TGTGCCAGCAGTGTGACTAGCGGGAGGGATACAGATACGCAGTATTTT
CASSVTSGRDTDTQYF
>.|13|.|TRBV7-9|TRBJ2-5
TGTGCCAGCAGCTTGGTCATCCAAGAGACCCAGTACTTC
CASSLVIQETQYF
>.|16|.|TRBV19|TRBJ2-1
TGTGCCAGTAGTATTCTCACACAGAGCTCCTACAATGAGCAGTTCTTC
CASSILTQSSYNEQFF
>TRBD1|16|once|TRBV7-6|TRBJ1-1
TGTGCCAGCAGCTCACCTCCTGACAGGGTGAACACTGAAGCTTTCTTT
CASSSPPDRVNTEAFF
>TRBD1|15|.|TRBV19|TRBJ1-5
TGTGCCAGTAGCACAGAGACAGGGTGGAATCAGCCCCAGCATTTT
CASSTETGWNQPQHF
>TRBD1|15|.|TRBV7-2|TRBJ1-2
TGTGCCAGCAGCCGAGACAGGGACATTAACTATGGCTACACCTTC
CASSRDRDINYGYTF
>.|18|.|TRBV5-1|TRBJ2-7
TGCGCCAGCAGCTTGGGAATTAGGTCCGGACTGAAGTCCTACGAGCAGTACTTC
CASSLGIRSGLKSYEQYF
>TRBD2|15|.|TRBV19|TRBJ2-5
TGTGCCAGTAGTATAGAAACTAGCGCGTGGGAGACCCAGTACTTC
CASSIETSAWETQYF
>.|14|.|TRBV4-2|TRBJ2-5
TGTGCCAGCAGCCAAGGTGGGGCGGGCGAGACCCAGTACTTC
CASSQGGAGETQYF
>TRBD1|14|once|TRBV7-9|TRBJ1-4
TGTGCCAGCAGCTCGGACAGGGAATATGAGAAACTGTTTTTT
CASSSDREYEKLFF
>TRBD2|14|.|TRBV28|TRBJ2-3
TGTGCCAGCACGGCTAGCGGAGGCACAGATACGCAGTATTTT
CASTASGGTDTQYF
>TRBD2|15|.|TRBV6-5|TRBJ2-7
TGTGCCAGCAGTTTCGTGGGAGGGCTCACCTACGAGCAGTACTTC
CASSFVGGLTYEQYF
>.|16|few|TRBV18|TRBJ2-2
TGTGCCAGCTCACTCCCAACAGGTCGGGGGACCGGGGAGCTGTTTTTT
CASSLPTGRGTGELFF
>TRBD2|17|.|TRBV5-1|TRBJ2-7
TGCGCCAGCAGCTTGGCCTATCGGCTAGCGGGAGGAAGAGAGCAGTACTTC
CASSLAYRLAGGREQYF
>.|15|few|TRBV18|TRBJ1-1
TGTGCCAGCTCACCACCGCTGGGGATGAACACTGAAGCTTTCTTT
CASSPPLGMNTEAFF
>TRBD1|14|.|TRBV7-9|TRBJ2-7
TGTGCCAGCAGACAGGCTGACAGGGGCTACGAGCAGTACTTC
CASRQADRGYEQYF
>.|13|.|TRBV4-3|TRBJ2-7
TGCGCCAGCAGCCGGGACAACCGATACGAGCAGTACTTC
CASSRDNRYEQYF
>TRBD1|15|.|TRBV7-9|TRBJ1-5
TGTGCCAGCAGCCAACAGGGGGATAGCAATCAGCCCCAGCATTTT
CASSQQGDSNQPQHF
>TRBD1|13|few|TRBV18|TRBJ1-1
TGTGCCAGCTCACCGGGACAGGCCGGAGAAGCTTTCTTT
CASSPGQAGEAFF
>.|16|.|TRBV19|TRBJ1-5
TGTGCCAGTAGTATTCTCATCTCAACAGGAATGCAGCCCCAGCATTTT
CASSILISTGMQPQHF
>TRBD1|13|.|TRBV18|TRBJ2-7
TGTGCCAGCTCACGGGACAGGGCCTACGAGCAGTACTTC
CASSRDRAYEQYF
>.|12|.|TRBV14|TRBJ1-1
TGTGCCAGCAGCCAAGGGGGTGCTGAAGCTTTCTTT
CASSQGGAEAFF